These T cell receptor beta chains were read from a single sample in a study of cytomegalovirus exposure and HLA in healthy donors. Using immunoSEQ multiplex PCR, the repertoire was profiled, and TCRdb retains in-frame clones only, with some absent. The sample contains roughly 120,000 clones, over 60% of which appear only once. Sequencing was carried out using PBMCs. The receptors were sampled from a woman aged 55-70 years in good health and CMV-seropositive. Each CDR3 is given with its conserved first and last residue. D genes are given only for firm matches. Size values are once, few and many counts, or a class for expanded clones, and some rows have none.

TGTGCCAGCAGCGTAGCGTCCGGGGCGGGAGGAAATGAGCAGTTCTTC CASSVASGAGGNEQFF TRBJ2-1 - 16 TRBV9 TRBD2
TGCGCCAGCAGCCAAGATCCCGGGCGGGACACTGAAGCTTTCTTT CASSQDPGRDTEAFF TRBJ1-1 few 15 TRBV4-1 -
TGTGCCATCAGGGAGGGACAGGGGGACACCGGGGAGCTGTTTTTT CAIREGQGDTGELFF TRBJ2-2 - 15 TRBV10-3 TRBD1
TGTGCCAGCAGCTTAGGTTCGGGTTGGGGGGGTACGCAGTATTTT CASSLGSGWGGTQYF TRBJ2-3 - 15 TRBV7-3 TRBD2
TGTGCCAGCAGCTCTACAGGGGGCTCTAACTATGGCTACACCTTC CASSSTGGSNYGYTF TRBJ1-2 once 15 TRBV7-2 TRBD1
TGTGCCAGTATAATGAGCGGGAGTTTCTTCGGGGAGCTGTTTTTT CASIMSGSFFGELFF TRBJ2-2 - 15 TRBV19 TRBD2
TGTGCCAGCAGCGTTGTAGCGGGTACCTACAATGAGCAGTTCTTC CASSVVAGTYNEQFF TRBJ2-1 - 15 TRBV9 TRBD2
TGTGCCAGAAGCTCTGAAGCGGGAGGGTTGCGGTCCTACGAGCAGTACTTC CARSSEAGGLRSYEQYF TRBJ2-7 - 17 TRBV7-5 -
TGCGCCAGCAGCTCGTACGGGGATAGCACAGATACGCAGTATTTT CASSSYGDSTDTQYF TRBJ2-3 - 15 TRBV5-1 -
TGTGCCAGCAGTCGGGGGTATTGGAACTATGGCTACACCTTC CASSRGYWNYGYTF TRBJ1-2 - 14 TRBV2 -
TGTGCCAGCAGCCTAGGGACTAGCGGGAGGGTTGAGCAGTACTTC CASSLGTSGRVEQYF TRBJ2-7 - 15 TRBV11-2 TRBD2
TGTGCCATACTTTCCGGACAGGGTGAACATACGCAGTATTTT CAILSGQGEHTQYF TRBJ2-3 - 14 TRBV10-3 TRBD1
TGCAGCGGACTATCTCCAGGGGCGGCCGGCGTTTATGGCTACACCTTC CSGLSPGAAGVYGYTF TRBJ1-2 - 16 TRBV29-1 -
TGCGCCAGCAGTTTGACAGGGATGGGCACTGAAGCTTTCTTT CASSLTGMGTEAFF TRBJ1-1 - 14 TRBV10-2 TRBD1
TGTGCCAGCAGCTTCGGGACAGGGGGCTACAATGAGCAGTTCTTC CASSFGTGGYNEQFF TRBJ2-1 - 15 TRBV14 TRBD1
TGTGCCAGCAGCGATAGACTAGTCGGAGATACGCAGTATTTT CASSDRLVGDTQYF TRBJ2-3 few 14 TRBV5-4 -
TGTGCCAGCAGCGTAGGACTAGCGGGATGGTACAATGAGCAGTTCTTC CASSVGLAGWYNEQFF TRBJ2-1 - 16 TRBV9 TRBD2
TGTGCCAGCAGCCAACCCGGAGAGACCCAGTACTTC CASSQPGETQYF TRBJ2-5 - 12 TRBV7-3 -
TGTGCCAGCAGCTCAGAGGTCGGCTATGGCTACACCTTC CASSSEVGYGYTF TRBJ1-2 - 13 TRBV5-4 -
TGTGCCAGCAGCTTAGAGGGGACTTCCTCCTACGAGCAGTACTTC CASSLEGTSSYEQYF TRBJ2-7 - 15 TRBV7-9 -
TGTGCCAGCTCACTCGGGGCCGGGACGGAGGGCTACGAGCAGTACTTC CASSLGAGTEGYEQYF TRBJ2-7 - 16 TRBV18 -
TGCGCCAGCAGCCCGGCAGGTCCTATCTCCTACAATGAGCAGTTCTTC CASSPAGPISYNEQFF TRBJ2-1 - 16 TRBV5-1 -
TGTGCCAGCAGTTACTCTTCGGGAACTTTTTATGGCTACACCTTC CASSYSSGTFYGYTF TRBJ1-2 once 15 TRBV6-5 -
TGTGCCACCAGCAGAGAAACCGGACTAGCCTCATACAATGAGCAGTTCTTC CATSRETGLASYNEQFF TRBJ2-1 - 17 TRBV15 TRBD2
TGTGCCAGCAGTCCAGGGGGGCGGAGCACAGATACGCAGTATTTT CASSPGGRSTDTQYF TRBJ2-3 - 15 TRBV11-3 -
TGCAGCGTCTACTACCGGGACAGGGCCGTCTACGAGCAGTACTTC CSVYYRDRAVYEQYF TRBJ2-7 - 15 TRBV29-1 TRBD1
TGTGCCAGCTCCCCTTCGAGTGGGGGCGACCAGATATATTTT CASSPSSGGDQIYF TRBJ1-3 - 14 TRBV18 -
TGTGCCAGCAGTTACAGGACAGGGGGATGGACTGAAGCTTTCTTT CASSYRTGGWTEAFF TRBJ1-1 - 15 TRBV6-5 TRBD1
TGTGCCAGCAGCCCTACGGGACAGGGAGAAGGCTACACCTTC CASSPTGQGEGYTF TRBJ1-2 - 14 TRBV7-3 TRBD1
TGTGCCAGCAGCTTGGGACTAGCGGAAAACATTCAGTACTTC CASSLGLAENIQYF TRBJ2-4 - 14 TRBV7-9 TRBD2
TGTGCCACCACGAATACAGGGATAGCCGGTAGGAGCTACACCTTC CATTNTGIAGRSYTF TRBJ1-2 - 15 TRBV28 -
TGTGCCAGCAGTTCGCCGCGGGACAGGGGGCATCCCTACAATCAGCCCCAGCATTTT CASSSPRDRGHPYNQPQHF TRBJ1-5 - 19 TRBV27 TRBD1
TGTGCCAGTAGTCTAGCACAGGGGAGACGTGAGCAGTACTTC CASSLAQGRREQYF TRBJ2-7 - 14 TRBV19 TRBD1
TGTGCCAGCAGCAAAAGCGGGAGGGCCTTAGAGGAGCAGTTCTTC CASSKSGRALEEQFF TRBJ2-1 - 15 TRBV28 TRBD2
TGTGCCAGCTCACCATCTGGTAGCGGGAGAGTCTACGAGCAGTACTTC CASSPSGSGRVYEQYF TRBJ2-7 once 16 TRBV18 TRBD2
TGTGCCAGCAGTTACTCGACAGGCACAACGTACTTC CASSYSTGTTYF TRBJ2-7 few 12 TRBV6-5 -
TGTGCCAGCAGTGTATACGGGGAGGGGGCCGGGGAGCTGTTTTTT CASSVYGEGAGELFF TRBJ2-2 - 15 TRBV6-1 -